A selection of T cell receptor beta chains follows, all from one sample in a study of metastatic and nonmetastatic thyroid tumors. Using MiXCR, TCRdb re-called clones from the PCR reads. The table includes 20,000 to 25,000 clones, approximately 23% detected once. Material for sequencing was tumor tissue. These receptors came from a female donor with papillary thyroid cancer or a benign thyroid nodule (not recorded which). Some clones in this sample may be carry-over from other donors' samples. CDR3s include the opening cysteine and the closing phenylalanine or tryptophan. The D gene is left open where the match is weak. Where a row states a size, it is once, few, many or the class of an expanded clone; other rows omit it.

j_gene,d_gene,abundance,v_gene,CDR3nt,CDR3aa
TRBJ2-5,NA,few,TRBV6-1,TGTGCCAGCAGCGTCAGAGGAGGGCCAACCCAGTACTTC,CASSVRGGPTQYF
TRBJ2-7,TRBD1,NA,TRBV2,TGTGCCAGCAGTGGTGGGACAGGAGCCTACGAGCAGTACTTC,CASSGGTGAYEQYF
TRBJ2-1,NA,medium-sized,TRBV11-2,TGTGCCAGCAGCTTAGATCTCGGGGATGAGCAGTTCTTC,CASSLDLGDEQFF
TRBJ2-7,NA,many,TRBV28,TGTGCCAGCAGTTTGTCCGCCTACGAGCAGTACTTC,CASSLSAYEQYF
TRBJ2-3,NA,many,TRBV7-8,TGTGCCAGCAGCTTAGAGGGACATACCACAGATACGCAGTATTTT,CASSLEGHTTDTQYF
TRBJ2-2,TRBD2,NA,TRBV11-2,TGTGCCAGCAGCTTGGACCTTACTAGCGGGAGAGTGGCCGGGGAGCTGTTTTTT,CASSLDLTSGRVAGELFF
TRBJ2-1,NA,NA,TRBV11-2,TGTGCCAGCAGCCCGAGGGGGTCCTTAAATGAGCAGTTCTTC,CASSPRGSLNEQFF
TRBJ1-6,NA,NA,TRBV7-8,TGTGCCAGCAGCGCCGACACCGGGGATGGGCCCCTCCACTTT,CASSADTGDGPLHF
TRBJ2-7,NA,many,TRBV18,TGTGCCAGCGCGCGCGGGACTCCCGACTACTACGAGCAGTACTTC,CASARGTPDYYEQYF
TRBJ1-5,NA,few,TRBV6-1,TGTGCCAGCAGCCGAACAGGCAATCAGCCCCAGCATTTT,CASSRTGNQPQHF
TRBJ1-5,TRBD1,NA,TRBV5-1,TGCGCCAGCAGCGGAGGGGGCGGCAATCAGCCCCAGCATTTT,CASSGGGGNQPQHF
TRBJ2-3,NA,few,TRBV6-4,TGTGCCAGCAGTGACCTCGGCGCCACAGATACGCAGTATTTT,CASSDLGATDTQYF
TRBJ1-1,NA,many,TRBV7-9,TGTGCCAGCACCTTAAGAGACGGTGCTGAAGCTTTCTTT,CASTLRDGAEAFF
TRBJ2-3,TRBD2,NA,TRBV5-1,TGCGCCAGCAGCTCACTAGCGGGACCTAGCACAGATACGCAGTATTTT,CASSSLAGPSTDTQYF
TRBJ2-7,NA,NA,TRBV14,TGTGCCAGCAGCCAAGGGGGGTACGAGCAGTACTTC,CASSQGGYEQYF
TRBJ2-2,TRBD1,medium-sized,TRBV3-1,TGTGCCAGCAGCCCTCGGGACTTAAGGGGGTTGGACAGGGGGCTCTCCGGGGAGCTGTTTTTT,CASSPRDLRGLDRGLSGELFF